This T cell receptor beta chain stems from a study of cytomegalovirus exposure and HLA in healthy donors. Both 60 Vbeta primers and 13 Jbeta primers went into the PCR. Libraries were prepared by immunoSEQ multiplex PCR; TCRdb keeps only in-frame clonotypes and omits some of them. The sample gives roughly 300,000 clones, approximately 90% of which show up once; almost 4% is in the top ten. From germline, CDR1 is SSHAT and CDR2 FNYEAQ (reference sequence). The length of the CDR3 is 16 residues. A remark on this clone: The antigen remains unidentified. Compared with germline, one end of the junction differs, possibly owing to a read error.

Study conclusions and caveats: An analysis that came later showed most CMV-associated TCR beta chains appearing HLA-restricted. The study labeled more than 150 TCR beta chains cytomegalovirus-associated.

The gene calls are TRBV7-7 and TRBJ2-7; 12 positions match TRBD2. The clonotype originates from a man in his forties in good health and CMV-seropositive. The sample consisted of PBMCs. CDR3 protein: CASSGRLAGEEYEQYF. The CDR3 DNA sequence: TGTGCTAGCAGCGGTCGACTAGCGGGAGAGGAGTACGAGCAGTACTTC.